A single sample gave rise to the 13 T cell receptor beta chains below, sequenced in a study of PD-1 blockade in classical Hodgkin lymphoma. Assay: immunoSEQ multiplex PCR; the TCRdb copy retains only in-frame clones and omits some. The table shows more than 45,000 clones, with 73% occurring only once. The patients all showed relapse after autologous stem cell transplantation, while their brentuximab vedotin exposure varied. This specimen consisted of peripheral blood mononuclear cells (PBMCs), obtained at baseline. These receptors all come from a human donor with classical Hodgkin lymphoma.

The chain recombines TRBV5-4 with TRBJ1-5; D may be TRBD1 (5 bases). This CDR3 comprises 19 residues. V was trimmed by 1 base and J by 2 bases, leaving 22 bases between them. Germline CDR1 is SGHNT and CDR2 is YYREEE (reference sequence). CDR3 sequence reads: CASSLRVLGSGGGNQPQHF. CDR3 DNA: TGTGCCAGCAGCTTGCGTGTGCTGGGGTCTGGGGGGGGCAATCAGCCCCAGCATTTT.

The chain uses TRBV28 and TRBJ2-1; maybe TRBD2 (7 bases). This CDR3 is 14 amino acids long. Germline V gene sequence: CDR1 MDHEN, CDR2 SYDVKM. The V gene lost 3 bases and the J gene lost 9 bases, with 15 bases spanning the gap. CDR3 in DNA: TGTGCCAGCAGTTTTGAGGGGGGGCCCGGTGAGCAGTTCTTC. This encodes CASSFEGGPGEQFF.

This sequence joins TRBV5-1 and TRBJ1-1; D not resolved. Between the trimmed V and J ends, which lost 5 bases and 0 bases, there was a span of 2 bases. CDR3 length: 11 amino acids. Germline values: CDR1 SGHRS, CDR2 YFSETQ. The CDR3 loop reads CASRMNTEAFF. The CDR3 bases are TGCGCCAGCAGGATGAACACTGAAGCTTTCTTT.

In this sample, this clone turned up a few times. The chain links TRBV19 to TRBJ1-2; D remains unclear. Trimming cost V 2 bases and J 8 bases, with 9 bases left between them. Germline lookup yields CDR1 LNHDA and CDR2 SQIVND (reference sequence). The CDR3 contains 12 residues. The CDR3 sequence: CASSIQGYGYTF. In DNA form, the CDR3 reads TGTGCCAGTAGTATACAAGGGTACGGCTACACCTTC.

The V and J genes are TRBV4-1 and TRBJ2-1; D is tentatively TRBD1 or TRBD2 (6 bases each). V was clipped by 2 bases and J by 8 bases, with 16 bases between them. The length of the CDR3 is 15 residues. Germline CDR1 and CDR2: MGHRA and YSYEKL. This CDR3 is CASSQILGGPDEQFF. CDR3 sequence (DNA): TGCGCCAGCAGCCAAATCCTCGGGGGCCCGGATGAGCAGTTCTTC.

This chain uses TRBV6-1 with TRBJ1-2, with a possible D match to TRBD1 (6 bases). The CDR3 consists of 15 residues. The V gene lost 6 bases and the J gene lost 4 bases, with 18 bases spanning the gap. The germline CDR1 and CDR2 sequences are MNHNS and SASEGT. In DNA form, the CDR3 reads TGTGCCAGCAGATCACCTATAGGGGGGTCCTATGGCTACACCTTC. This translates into CASRSPIGGSYGYTF.

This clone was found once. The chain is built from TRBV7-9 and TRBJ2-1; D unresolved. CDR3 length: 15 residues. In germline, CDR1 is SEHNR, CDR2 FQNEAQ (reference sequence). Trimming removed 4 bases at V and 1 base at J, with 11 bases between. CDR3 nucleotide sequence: TGTGCCAGCAGCTATCACACGGATTCCTACAATGAGCAGTTCTTC. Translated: CASSYHTDSYNEQFF.

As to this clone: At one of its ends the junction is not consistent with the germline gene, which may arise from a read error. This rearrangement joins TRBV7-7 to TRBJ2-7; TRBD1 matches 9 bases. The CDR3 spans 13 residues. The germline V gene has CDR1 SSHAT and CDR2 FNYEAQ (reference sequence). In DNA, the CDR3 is TGTGCTAGCAGCGTCGGGACAGGGTCCGAGCAGTACTTC. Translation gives CASSVGTGSEQYF.

CDR3 sequence: CASQMGVYGYTF. CDR3 sequence (DNA): TGTGCCAGCCAAATGGGTGTCTATGGCTACACCTTC. The rearrangement uses TRBV2 and TRBJ1-2; unclear D gene. This CDR3 contains 12 residues. V shed 8 bases and J shed 4 bases, with 11 bases lying between them. The germline V gene encodes CDR1 SNHLY and CDR2 FYNNEI. Full variable domain (rest looked up from reference TRBV2 and TRBJ1-2): EPEVTQTPSHQVTQMGQEVILRCVPISNHLYFYWYRQILGQKVEFLVSFYNNEISEKSEIFDDQFSVERPDGSNFTLKIRSTKLEDSAMYFCASQMGVYGYTFGSGTRLTVV.

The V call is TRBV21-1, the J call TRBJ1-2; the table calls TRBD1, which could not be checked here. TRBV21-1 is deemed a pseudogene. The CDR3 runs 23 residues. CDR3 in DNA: TGTGCCAGCAGGGTGGACAGGCGAAAAATAAGAATAAAAGCCTTCCTACACAACTATGGCTACACCTTC. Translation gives CASRVDRRKIRIKAFLHNYGYTF.

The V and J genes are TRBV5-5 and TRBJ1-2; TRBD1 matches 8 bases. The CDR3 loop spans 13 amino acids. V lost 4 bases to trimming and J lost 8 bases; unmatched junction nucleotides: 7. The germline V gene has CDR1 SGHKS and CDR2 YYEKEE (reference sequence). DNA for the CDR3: TGTGCCAGCAGCATCGACAGGGGATTAGGCTACACCTTC. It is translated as CASSIDRGLGYTF.

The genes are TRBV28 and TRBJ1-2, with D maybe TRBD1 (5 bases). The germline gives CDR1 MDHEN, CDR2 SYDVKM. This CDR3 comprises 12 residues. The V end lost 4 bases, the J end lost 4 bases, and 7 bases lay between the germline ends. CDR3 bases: TGTGCCAGCAGTTACCAGGGCTATGGCTACACCTTC. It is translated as CASSYQGYGYTF.

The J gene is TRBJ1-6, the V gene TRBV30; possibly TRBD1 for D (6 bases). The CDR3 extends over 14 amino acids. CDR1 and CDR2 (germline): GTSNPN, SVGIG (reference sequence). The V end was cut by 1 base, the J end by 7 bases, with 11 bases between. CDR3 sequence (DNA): TGTGCCTGGAGTGAAGGACAGTTAAATTCACCCCTCCACTTT. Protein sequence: CAWSEGQLNSPLHF.